This TCR beta chain was sequenced in a study of PD-1 blockade in classical Hodgkin lymphoma. The length of the CDR3 is 13 residues. CDR1 is MNHEY, CDR2 SMNVEV, per germline (reference sequence). Between the trimmed V and J ends, which lost 0 bases and 4 bases, there was a span of 7 bases. Study results and caveats: CD8+ TCR diversity did not rise significantly by C4D1, unlike CD4+. Possible causes of repertoire differences, disease activity or prior therapy, remain undefined.

All patients relapsed after autologous stem cell transplantation, and brentuximab vedotin exposure varied. The assay was immunoSEQ multiplex PCR, and TCRdb's table has in-frame clones only and misses some. The table includes 9,900 or so clones, 70% to 80% detected once. In the case of this clone: Antigen specificity is unknown.

The source was peripheral blood mononuclear cells (PBMCs), collected at baseline. J is TRBJ2-7 and V is TRBV27; D gene unclear. The receptor's source is a human donor with classical Hodgkin lymphoma. The CDR3 DNA is TGTGCCAGCAGTTTATCTCCCACTTACGAGCAGTACTTC. Protein sequence: CASSLSPTYEQYF.